This TCR beta chain stems from a study of blood T cell repertoires in COVID-19. Study-wide background: The study drew acute and convalescent COVID-19 samples from the United States, Italy and Spain.

Here immunoSEQ multiplex PCR was the method, and the copy in TCRdb shows in-frame clones only, minus some. The sample consists of about 130,000 clones, nearly 85% of them appearing once. V shed 5 bases and J 6 bases; nucleotides not matched to a gene: 14. The CDR3 runs 17 residues. Germline CDR1 and CDR2: MGHRA and YSYEKL. The sample comprised peripheral blood. The chain combines TRBV4-1 with TRBJ1-4, with 8 bases identical to TRBD1. The source of this sequence is a human donor in a cohort sampled during active COVID-19. In nucleotides, the CDR3 is TGCGCCAGCAGCTTCGGACAGGGTGGTGGTTCGCATGAAAAACTGTTTTTT. This gives the protein CASSFGQGGGSHEKLFF.